This passage covers 28 T cell receptor beta chains from one sample sequenced in a study of early T cells in non-severe SARS-CoV-2 infection. TCRdb passed the 5' RACE reads through MiXCR, listing each CDR3 protein once. The table lists just under 65,000 distinct CDR3 sequences, approximately 9.2% of them singletons. Sequenced material: whole blood, taken at baseline. These receptors came from an adult who was a healthcare worker with PCR-confirmed SARS-CoV-2 infection or an uninfected control (not recorded which).

This clonotype was detected only a few times. This sequence joins TRBV2 and TRBJ2-5; TRBD2 aligns across 8 bases. Germline V gene sequence: CDR1 SNHLY, CDR2 FYNNEI. The CDR3 contains 14 residues. With V trimmed by 2 bases and J by 4 bases, 3 bases remained unmatched. CDR3 DNA sequence: TGTGCCAGCAGTGAACTGGCGGGAGGAGAGACCCAGTACTTC. It specifies CASSELAGGETQYF.

This clonotype was found a few times. The V gene is TRBV7-2, the J gene TRBJ2-3; a possible D gene is TRBD2 (5 bases). Germline V gene lookup returns CDR1 SGHTA and CDR2 FQGNSA. Trimming took off 5 bases at V and 3 bases at J, with 15 bases between the two ends. This CDR3 contains 15 residues. The CDR3 DNA reads TGTGCCAGCAGCATGACCCTTAGGGAGACAGATACGCAGTATTTT. Translating gives CASSMTLRETDTQYF.

The V and J genes are TRBV7-2 and TRBJ2-3, with D perhaps TRBD2 (5 bases). V lost 5 bases and J 7 bases, leaving 13 bases between the germline ends. The CDR3 runs to 13 residues. Germline values: CDR1 SGHTA, CDR2 FQGNSA. The CDR3 bases are TGTGCCAGCAGCCCTCCCCCGGGGTATACGCAGTATTTT. Its translation: CASSPPPGYTQYF.

The rearrangement links TRBV6-1 to TRBJ2-7; D perhaps matches TRBD2 (6 bases). V was clipped by 3 bases and J by 4 bases, with 19 bases between them. The CDR3 loop spans 16 amino acids. Germline V lookup: CDR1 MNHNS, CDR2 SASEGT. The CDR3 coding sequence is TGTGCCAGCAGTGAGCCGGGGGTAGCTGGTTTTTACGAGCAGTACTTC. It yields the protein CASSEPGVAGFYEQYF.

This clonotype appeared a few times. V gene TRBV2 combines with J gene TRBJ2-7, with 8 bases aligning to TRBD1. J gave up 1 base and V 6 bases, and 2 bases lay outside the gene matches. Germline CDR1 and CDR2: SNHLY and FYNNEI. This CDR3 is 13 amino acids long. The CDR3 DNA sequence: TGTGCCAGCAGGGGGACAGGATCCTACGAGCAGTACTTC. Translating it yields CASRGTGSYEQYF.

The CDR3 bases are TGCAGTGCTCGAGCTTTAGCGGGAGCCCTCTACAATGAGCAGTTCTTC. It yields the protein CSARALAGALYNEQFF. This chain links TRBV20-1 with TRBJ2-1; TRBD2 matches at 9 bases. Germline V lookup: CDR1 DFQATT, CDR2 SNEGSKA (reference sequence). The CDR3 runs to 16 residues. The V and J ends lost 5 bases and 3 bases, in that order; junction bases with no gene match: 11.

J is TRBJ1-1 and V is TRBV14, with unresolved D. V was trimmed by 5 bases and J by 0 bases, leaving 13 bases between them. CDR1 is SGHDN and CDR2 is FVKESK in the germline V gene. The CDR3 covers 15 residues. CDR3 loop: CASSGGLIMNTEAFF. The DNA for the CDR3 is TGTGCCAGCAGCGGCGGACTGATAATGAACACTGAAGCTTTCTTT.

J is TRBJ2-7 and V is TRBV2; tentative D call: TRBD2 (6 bases). Germline CDR1 SNHLY, CDR2 FYNNEI. The ends were cut back, 4 bases at V and 6 bases at J, with 13 bases in the middle. This CDR3 is built from 13 residues. The CDR3 here is CASSAIQEGEQYF. The DNA of the CDR3 is TGTGCCAGCAGTGCCATTCAGGAGGGCGAGCAGTACTTC.

The sample holds a few counts of this clonotype. The CDR3 loop reads CASSYSLGQGVNYEQYF. The CDR3 region has the DNA TGTGCCAGCAGTTACTCTCTGGGACAGGGGGTGAACTACGAGCAGTACTTC. The V and J genes are TRBV6-2 or TRBV6-3 and TRBJ2-7; 11 bases align to TRBD1. From germline, CDR1 is MNHEY and CDR2 SVGEGT. This CDR3 has 17 amino acids. Losses at the gene ends were 0 bases for V and 3 bases for J; bases not matched to a gene: 7.

Only a few counts were recorded for this clonotype. The chain has TRBV19 and TRBJ2-7; D is possibly TRBD2 (6 bases). The CDR3 length is 15 residues. Germline V lookup: CDR1 LNHDA, CDR2 SQIVND (reference sequence). V was trimmed by 5 bases and J by 1 base, leaving 15 bases between them. The DNA of the CDR3 is TGTGCCAGTAGTTATTCGGGAGCACGTTCCTACGAGCAGTACTTC. Encoded protein: CASSYSGARSYEQYF.

A few counts support this clonotype. V usage is TRBV14 and J usage is TRBJ1-1, with a weak D call TRBD1 (6 bases). V was pared by 5 bases and J by 4 bases, with 14 bases between. Germline values: CDR1 SGHDN, CDR2 FVKESK. The CDR3 contains 14 residues. The CDR3 bases are TGTGCCAGCAGCGGAAGGGGGGCGAGCACTGAAGCTTTCTTT. This encodes CASSGRGASTEAFF.

There are many counts of this clonotype. The chain joins TRBV7-8 to TRBJ2-7, with 13 bases that match TRBD2. CDR1 is SGHVS and CDR2 is FQNEAQ in the germline V gene. V dropped 3 bases and J dropped 2; count of bases not matched to a gene: 7. This CDR3 comprises 17 residues. In DNA, the CDR3 is TGTGCCAGCAGCTTGACTAGCGGGAGGACGCGTGCCTACGAGCAGTACTTC. Translating gives CASSLTSGRTRAYEQYF.

V usage is TRBV7-2 and J usage is TRBJ2-7; maybe TRBD1 (6 bases). The CDR3 covers 16 residues. In germline, CDR1 is SGHTA, CDR2 FQGNSA. V was pared by 5 bases and J by 1 base, with 18 bases between. The CDR3 region has the DNA TGTGCCAGCAGCAGAACCGGGACACCGGCTTCCTACGAGCAGTACTTC. Encoded protein: CASSRTGTPASYEQYF.

There are many counts of this clonotype. This sequence joins TRBV7-3 and TRBJ2-3; 8 nucleotides agree with TRBD2. The CDR3 has 15 amino acids. V lost 1 base and J lost 5; bases outside the gene matches: 5. Germline V gene sequence: CDR1 SGHTA, CDR2 FQGTGA. The CDR3 nucleotides read TGTGCCAGCAGCTTAATTGCGGGAGGAATAGATACGCAGTATTTT. Protein product: CASSLIAGGIDTQYF.

The chain joins TRBV5-1 to TRBJ2-5, with a tentative D call TRBD1 (6 bases). CDR3 length: 16 residues. V lost 0 bases and J 5 bases, leaving 17 bases between the germline ends. The germline V gene has CDR1 SGHRS and CDR2 YFSETQ. The CDR3 DNA reads TGCGCCAGCAGCTTGGAACCGACAGGTGAGACGGAGACCCAGTACTTC. This gives the protein CASSLEPTGETETQYF.

This clonotype was detected a few times. The chain combines TRBV11-2 with TRBJ1-1; D is possibly TRBD1 (5 bases). The CDR3 spans 14 residues. Germline V gene data show CDR1 as SGHAT and CDR2 as FQNNGV. V dropped 7 bases and J dropped 3 bases, with 15 bases sitting between them. The CDR3 is CASNIRSRDTEAFF. As DNA, the CDR3 is TGTGCCAGCAACATACGCAGCAGGGACACTGAAGCTTTCTTT.

The gene calls are TRBV20-1 and TRBJ2-3, with D perhaps being TRBD1 or TRBD2 (5 bases each). Trimming left V 3 bases short and J 6 bases short, with 16 bases between. The germline CDR1 and CDR2 sequences are DFQATT and SNEGSKA (reference sequence). The length of the CDR3 is 14 residues. DNA of the CDR3: TGCAGTGCTAGGGGACCGGGCTCGGGGGATACGCAGTATTTT. Translating gives CSARGPGSGDTQYF.

CDR3: CSASDNTQKLFF. CDR3 nucleotides: TGCAGTGCTTCCGATAACACGCAAAAACTGTTTTTT. The chain couples TRBV20-1 to TRBJ1-4; D call uncertain. Between the trimmed V and J ends, which lost 5 bases and 9 bases, there was a span of 13 bases. The germline V gene has CDR1 DFQATT and CDR2 SNEGSKA (reference sequence). The CDR3 contains 12 residues.

Ten or more counts support this clonotype. This CDR3 reads CASSITSATDTQYF. CDR3 DNA sequence: TGTGCCAGCAGTATCACTAGCGCCACAGATACGCAGTATTTT. The chain is built from TRBV27 and TRBJ2-3; 7 positions agree with TRBD2. Trimming took 5 bases from V and 2 from J; bases not matched to a gene: 4. Germline V lookup: CDR1 MNHEY, CDR2 SMNVEV (reference sequence). The CDR3 contains 14 residues.

This chain connects TRBV27 to TRBJ2-2, with D possibly matching TRBD2 (5 bases). The CDR3 is 16 residues long. V was cut by 4 bases and J by 3 bases, with 15 bases left in between. CDR1 and CDR2 (germline): MNHEY, SMNVEV (reference sequence). The CDR3 DNA sequence: TGTGCCAGCAGTTCGGGCCGGGATTGGGACACCGGGGAGCTGTTTTTT. Translated, it gives CASSSGRDWDTGELFF.

This clonotype was recorded at least ten times. The chain combines TRBV5-1 with TRBJ2-3; 12 nucleotides match TRBD2. Germline V CDR1 and CDR2: SGHRS, YFSETQ. V lost 4 bases and J lost 4; bases outside the gene matches: 10. This CDR3 contains 17 residues. The DNA for the CDR3 is TGCGCCAGCAGCCTTCTAGCGGGAGGGGCCCCGGCAGATACGCAGTATTTT. This sequence encodes CASSLLAGGAPADTQYF.

At least ten counts were recorded for this clonotype. The genes are TRBV30 and TRBJ1-6, with D uncertain. The CDR3 is 11 residues long. V was cut by 5 bases and J by 14 bases, with 13 bases left in between. Germline V CDR1 and CDR2: GTSNPN, SVGIG (reference sequence). The CDR3 loop reads CAWSRGRSLHF. CDR3 nucleotide sequence: TGTGCCTGGTCCAGAGGCCGCTCCCTCCACTTT.

This clonotype showed up many times. The chain links TRBV7-3 to TRBJ2-5, with 10 nucleotides matching TRBD2. With V trimmed by 5 bases and J by 5 bases, 8 bases remained unmatched. The CDR3 has 15 amino acids. Germline V gene lookup returns CDR1 SGHTA and CDR2 FQGTGA. The CDR3 here is CASSPDSGLAETQYF. The CDR3 nucleotides are TGTGCCAGCAGCCCAGATTCGGGACTAGCGGAGACCCAGTACTTC. Supplemented by reference TRBV7-3 and TRBJ2-5, the full variable domain reads GAGVSQTPSNKVTEKGKYVELRCDPISGHTALYWYRQSLGQGPEFLIYFQGTGAADDSGLPNDRFFAVRPEGSVSTLKIQRTERGDSAVYLCASSPDSGLAETQYFGPGTRLLVL.

This clonotype has a handful of counts. The V call is TRBV18, the J call TRBJ1-1, with unresolved D. Germline-derived CDR1 and CDR2 are KGHSH and LQKENI. Trimming removed 1 base from V and 0 bases from J, with 15 bases in between. The CDR3 runs 17 residues. CDR3 residues: CASSPLFGEALNTEAFF. Written as DNA, the CDR3 is TGTGCCAGCTCACCACTGTTCGGTGAGGCCCTGAACACTGAAGCTTTCTTT.

This clonotype has more than one count but fewer than ten. The chain links TRBV2 to TRBJ2-3; D may correspond to TRBD1 or TRBD2 (6 bases each). Germline V CDR1 and CDR2: SNHLY, FYNNEI. The CDR3 sequence is 13 residues long. The ends were cut back, 6 bases at V and 1 base at J, with 8 bases in the middle. CDR3 in amino acids: CASRRGGTDTQYF. The CDR3 DNA reads TGTGCCAGCAGGAGGGGGGGCACAGATACGCAGTATTTT.

This clonotype was seen repeatedly, ten times or more. This sequence joins TRBV6-2 or TRBV6-3 and TRBJ2-6; D gene unclear. The CDR3 has 12 amino acids. Germline CDR1 MNHEY, CDR2 SVGEGT. V was clipped by 0 bases and J by 14 bases, with 8 bases between them. DNA for the CDR3: TGTGCCAGCAGTTACTCGGGTTCCCTCCTGACTTTC. The encoded protein is CASSYSGSLLTF.

This clonotype was seen many times. This chain links TRBV20-1 with TRBJ1-1, with D perhaps matching TRBD1 (5 bases). The CDR3 has 14 residues. The ends were cut back, 4 bases at V and 0 bases at J, with 12 bases in the middle. From germline, CDR1 is DFQATT and CDR2 SNEGSKA (reference sequence). The CDR3 loop is CSAMGQPMNTEAFF. The DNA of the CDR3 is TGCAGTGCTATGGGGCAACCCATGAACACTGAAGCTTTCTTT.

This clonotype came up many times. The chain is built from TRBV4-3 and TRBJ2-7; no clear D. V dropped 0 bases and J dropped 5 bases, with 14 bases sitting between them. Germline V CDR1 and CDR2: LGHNA, YSLEER. The CDR3 is 15 residues long. CDR3 loop: CASSQDFPSANEQYF. Here the CDR3 DNA reads TGCGCCAGCAGCCAAGATTTCCCGAGTGCCAACGAGCAGTACTTC.